The clone carrying this T cell receptor beta chain was detected only a few times. Its antigen is undetermined. This record belongs to a study of vaccination and CD4 T cells after COVID-19. About the study: Stimulation of the cells used overlapping spike peptide pools from SARS-CoV-2 and from the common cold coronaviruses HCoV-NL63, HCoV-OC43 and HCoV-229E. Treatment of control cultures consisted of a CEFX pool, an HIV-1 Nef pool, or no peptide.

Treatment indicated: roughly 11-day PBMC culture with coronavirus spike peptide pools or control peptides (ViraFEST assay). Prior to the COVID-19 pandemic (2011-2018), the unexposed donor's CD4+ T cells were collected. Cells permitting, SARS-CoV-2 S/N served as probes for unexposed-donor CD4+ T cells, and four cold-coronavirus spikes did too. CDR1 and CDR2 from the germline V gene are ENHRY and SYGVKD. CDR3 length: 14 residues. Between the trimmed V and J ends, which lost 6 bases and 4 bases, there was a span of 15 bases. The Oncomine TCR Beta short-read assay was what sequenced the DNA obtained from cultured CD4+ T cells. Investigators obtained genomic DNA by extraction from cultured CD4+ T cells. TCRdb re-called the PCR reads with MiXCR, one entry per CDR3 protein. The top ten hold 20% to 25% of the sample, which has almost 9,500 distinct CDR3 sequences, 33% seen once.

The rearrangement uses TRBV10-3 and TRBJ1-1, with D possibly TRBD1 on 5 matching bases. Sequencing was done on a sample of CD4+ T cells from blood, cultured in vitro. This sequence originates from a human donor in good health. The CDR3 sequence is CAIRGGGSGTEAFF. Here the CDR3 DNA reads TGTGCCATCAGGGGGGGAGGGTCCGGCACTGAAGCTTTCTTT.